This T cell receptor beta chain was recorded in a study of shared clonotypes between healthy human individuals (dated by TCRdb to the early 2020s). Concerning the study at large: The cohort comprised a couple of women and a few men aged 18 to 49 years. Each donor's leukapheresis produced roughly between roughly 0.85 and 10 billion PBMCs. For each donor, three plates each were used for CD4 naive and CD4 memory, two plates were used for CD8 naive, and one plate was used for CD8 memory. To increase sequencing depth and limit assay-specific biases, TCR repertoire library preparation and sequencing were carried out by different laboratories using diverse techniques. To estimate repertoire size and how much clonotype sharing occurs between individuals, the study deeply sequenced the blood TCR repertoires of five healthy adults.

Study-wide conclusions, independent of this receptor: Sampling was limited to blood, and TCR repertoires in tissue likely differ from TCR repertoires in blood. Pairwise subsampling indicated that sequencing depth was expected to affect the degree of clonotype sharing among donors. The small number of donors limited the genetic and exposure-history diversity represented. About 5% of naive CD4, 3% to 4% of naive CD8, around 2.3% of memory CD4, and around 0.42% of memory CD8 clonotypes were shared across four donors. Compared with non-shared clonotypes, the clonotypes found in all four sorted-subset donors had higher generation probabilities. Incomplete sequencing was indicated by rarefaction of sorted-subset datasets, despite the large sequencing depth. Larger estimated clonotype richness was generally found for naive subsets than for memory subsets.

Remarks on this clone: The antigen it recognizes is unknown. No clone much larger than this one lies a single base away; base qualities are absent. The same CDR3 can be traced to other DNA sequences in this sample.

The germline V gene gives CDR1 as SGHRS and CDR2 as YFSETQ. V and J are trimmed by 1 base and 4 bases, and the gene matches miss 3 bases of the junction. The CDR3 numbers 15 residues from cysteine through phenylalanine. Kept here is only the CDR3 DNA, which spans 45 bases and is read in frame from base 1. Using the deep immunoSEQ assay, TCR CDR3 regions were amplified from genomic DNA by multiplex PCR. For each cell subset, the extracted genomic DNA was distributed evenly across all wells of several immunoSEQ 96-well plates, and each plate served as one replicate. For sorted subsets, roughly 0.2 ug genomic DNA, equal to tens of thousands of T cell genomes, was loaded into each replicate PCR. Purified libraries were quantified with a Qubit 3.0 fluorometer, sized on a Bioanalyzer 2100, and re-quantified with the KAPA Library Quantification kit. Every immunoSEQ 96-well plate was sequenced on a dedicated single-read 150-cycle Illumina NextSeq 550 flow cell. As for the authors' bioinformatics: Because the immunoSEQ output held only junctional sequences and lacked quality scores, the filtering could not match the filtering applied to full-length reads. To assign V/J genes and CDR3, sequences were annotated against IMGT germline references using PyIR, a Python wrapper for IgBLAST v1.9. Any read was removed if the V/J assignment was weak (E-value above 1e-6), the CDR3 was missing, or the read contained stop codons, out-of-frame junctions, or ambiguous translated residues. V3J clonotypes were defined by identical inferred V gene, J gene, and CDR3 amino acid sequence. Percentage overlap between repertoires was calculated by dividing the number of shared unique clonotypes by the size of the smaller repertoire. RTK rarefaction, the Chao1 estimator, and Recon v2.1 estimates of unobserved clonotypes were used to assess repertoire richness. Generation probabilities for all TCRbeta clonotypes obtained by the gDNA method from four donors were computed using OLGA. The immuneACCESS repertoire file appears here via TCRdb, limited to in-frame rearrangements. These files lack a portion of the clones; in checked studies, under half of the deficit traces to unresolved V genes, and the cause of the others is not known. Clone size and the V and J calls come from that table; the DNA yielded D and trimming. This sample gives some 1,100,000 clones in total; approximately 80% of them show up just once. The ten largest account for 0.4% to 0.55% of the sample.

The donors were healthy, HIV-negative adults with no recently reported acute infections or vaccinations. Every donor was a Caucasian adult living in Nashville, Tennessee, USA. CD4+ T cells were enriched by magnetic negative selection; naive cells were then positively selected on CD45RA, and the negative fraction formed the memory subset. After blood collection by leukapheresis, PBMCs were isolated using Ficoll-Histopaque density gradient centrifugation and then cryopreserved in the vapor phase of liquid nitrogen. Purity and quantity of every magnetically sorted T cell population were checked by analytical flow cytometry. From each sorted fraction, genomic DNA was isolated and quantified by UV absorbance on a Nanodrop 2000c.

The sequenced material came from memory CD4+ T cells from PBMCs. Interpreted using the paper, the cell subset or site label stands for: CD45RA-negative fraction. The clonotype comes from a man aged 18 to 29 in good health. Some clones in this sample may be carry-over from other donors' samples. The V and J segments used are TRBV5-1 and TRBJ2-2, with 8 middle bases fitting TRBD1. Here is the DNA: TGCGCCAGCAGCTTGCCCCAGGGGGCCACCGGGGAGCTGTTTTTT. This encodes CASSLPQGATGELFF.